The 14 T cell receptor beta chains below were found in one sample sequenced in a study of blood T cell repertoires in COVID-19. TCRdb's table, derived via immunoSEQ multiplex PCR, lists solely in-frame clones and lacks some. The table records a few hundred thousand clones, about 90% of them present only once. The sequencing input was peripheral blood. These receptors all stem from a woman aged 70 to 79 with COVID-19, enrolled during active disease.

The rearrangement links TRBV5-1 to TRBJ2-5; TRBD2 is a possible D gene (5 bases). V gave up 2 bases and J gave up 8 bases, with 19 bases separating them. Germline-derived CDR1 and CDR2 are SGHRS and YFSETQ. The CDR3 length is 15 residues. In DNA form, the CDR3 reads TGCGCCAGCAGCTTTGGCGGAGGAGTAGCCGATACCCAGTACTTC. As protein: CASSFGGGVADTQYF.

The chain has TRBV28 and TRBJ2-7; D not certain. Trimming took 2 bases from V and 1 from J, leaving 12 bases between them. This CDR3 contains 15 residues. CDR1 and CDR2 (germline): MDHEN, SYDVKM. This chain's CDR3 is CASSLMAGASYEQYF. The CDR3 DNA follows: TGTGCCAGCAGTTTAATGGCAGGCGCTTCCTACGAGCAGTACTTC.

V usage is TRBV11-2 and J usage is TRBJ2-4; 13 nucleotides match TRBD2. The CDR3 is 17 residues long. J was trimmed by 6 bases and V by 5 bases; bases with no gene match: 10. Germline V gives CDR1 SGHAT, CDR2 FQNNGV. CDR3 sequence reads: CASSATGTSGIRNIQYF. CDR3 nucleotide sequence: TGTGCCAGCAGCGCAACCGGGACTAGCGGGATCAGAAACATTCAGTACTTC.

This clone was detected a few times. The V call is TRBV21-1, the J call TRBJ2-1; the table's D call of TRBD2 was not tested on the DNA. TRBV21-1 is shown as a pseudogene. The CDR3 runs to 12 residues. The CDR3 nucleotides read TGTGCCAGCAGCCCAAGGACTGAGTTCTTGTTCTTC. Amino acids: CASSPRTEFLFF.

This clone appeared a single time. The V gene is TRBV30, the J gene TRBJ1-5; 12 nucleotides agree with TRBD1. Germline V gives CDR1 GTSNPN, CDR2 SVGIG (reference sequence). After removal of 3 bases from V and 6 bases from J, the junction contained 12 bases not matched to a gene. There are 17 residues in the CDR3. The CDR3 region has the DNA TGTGCCTGGAGCCAAGACTCCGGGACAGGGGGCAGTCAGCCCCAGCATTTT. Residues: CAWSQDSGTGGSQPQHF.

The CDR3 loop reads CAWSTGGAGETQYF. The CDR3 DNA reads TGTGCCTGGAGCACGGGAGGGGCGGGAGAGACCCAGTACTTC. This chain uses TRBV30 with TRBJ2-5; 8 bases agree with TRBD2. This CDR3 region has 14 residues. The germline V gene has CDR1 GTSNPN and CDR2 SVGIG (reference sequence). V shed 3 bases and J 4 bases; nucleotides not matched to a gene: 7.

The chain has TRBV24-1 and TRBJ2-7; 7 bases are shared with TRBD2. The CDR3 extends over 17 amino acids. Trimming removed 9 bases from V and 6 bases from J; junction bases left unmatched: 22. Germline CDR1 reads KGHDR; CDR2 reads SFDVKD. In DNA form, the CDR3 reads TGTGCCACCCAACCATCCCCGTTCGCGGGAGAAAGGCGCGAGCAGTACTTC. This translates into CATQPSPFAGERREQYF.

J is TRBJ1-5 and V is TRBV27, with D possibly being TRBD1 (6 bases). Germline values: CDR1 MNHEY, CDR2 SMNVEV (reference sequence). This CDR3 has 13 residues. V gave up 5 bases and J gave up 7 bases, with 12 bases separating them. The CDR3 is CASSLQGSQPQHF. CDR3 in DNA: TGTGCCAGCAGTCTACAGGGAAGCCAGCCCCAGCATTTT.

This sequence joins TRBV7-3 and TRBJ2-1; D is perhaps TRBD2 (5 bases). Germline assignment: CDR1 SGHTA and CDR2 FQGTGA. CDR3 length: 16 amino acids. Trimming took off 2 bases at V and 0 bases at J, with 11 bases between the two ends. CDR3 coding DNA: TGTGCCAGCAGCTTAGTCCCGGGGAGCTCCTACAATGAGCAGTTCTTC. The encoded protein is CASSLVPGSSYNEQFF.

The chain has TRBV5-5 and TRBJ2-3; 14 positions agree with TRBD2. CDR3 length: 19 amino acids. J gave up 4 bases and V 4 bases, and 14 bases lay outside the gene matches. CDR1 is SGHKS and CDR2 is YYEKEE in the germline V gene (reference sequence). Written as DNA, the CDR3 is TGTGCCAGCAGCGCGTCCCCGGGACTAGCGGGAGATTATCCAGATACGCAGTATTTT. This codes for CASSASPGLAGDYPDTQYF.

In this sample, this clone turned up a few times. The chain is built from TRBV7-9 and TRBJ2-5, with 12 bases that match TRBD1. The J segment lost 1 base and the V segment lost 5 bases, leaving 8 bases of the junction unmatched. The CDR3 runs to 17 residues. Germline V CDR1 and CDR2: SEHNR, FQNEAQ (reference sequence). CDR3 DNA sequence: TGTGCCAGCAGCGAGTCCCGGGACAGGGGGCCCCAAGAGACCCAGTACTTC. The encoded protein is CASSESRDRGPQETQYF.

This clone was observed a handful of times. V is TRBV4-2 and J is TRBJ2-6; D unresolved. Germline lookup yields CDR1 LGHNA and CDR2 YNFKEQ. Trimming cost V 1 base and J 2 bases, with 6 bases left between them. The CDR3 is 15 residues long. The chain's CDR3 is CASSQGLTGANVLTF. The CDR3, as DNA: TGTGCCAGCAGCCAAGGGCTGACTGGGGCCAACGTCCTGACTTTC.

This chain links TRBV19 with TRBJ1-4, with 10 bases aligning to TRBD1. Germline assignment: CDR1 LNHDA and CDR2 SQIVND (reference sequence). This CDR3 region has 16 residues. V lost 5 bases, J lost 0 bases, and 3 bases stayed unmatched. The CDR3: CASSPGTGATNEKLFF. For the CDR3, the DNA is TGTGCCAGTAGTCCCGGGACAGGGGCAACTAATGAAAAACTGTTTTTT.

Comments on this clone: This same CDR3 is encoded by further DNA sequences in the sample. The genes are TRBV18 and TRBJ2-2, with a weak D call TRBD1 (5 bases). V was shortened by 0 bases and J by 1 base, with 6 bases between the two germline ends. The CDR3 has 15 residues. Germline loops: CDR1 KGHSH, CDR2 LQKENI. The DNA of the CDR3 is TGTGCCAGCTCACCACCGGGGCAGAACACCGGGGAGCTGTTTTTT. This gives the protein CASSPPGQNTGELFF. The whole variable domain, filled in from reference TRBV18 and TRBJ2-2, reads NAGVMQNPRHLVRRRGQEARLRCSPMKGHSHVYWYRQLPEEGLKFMVYLQKENIIDESGMPKERFSAEFPKEGPSILRIQQVVRGDSAAYFCASSPPGQNTGELFFGEGSRLTVL.